Listed below are T cell receptor beta chains from one sample, sequenced in a study of T cell repertoires in cytomegalovirus infection. For these receptors, no antigen is known. TCRdb re-called the reads with MiXCR, one entry per CDR3 protein. The repertoire holds about 46,000 distinct CDR3 sequences, with around 20% as singletons. Material for sequencing was PBMCs, sequenced either directly or after in vitro stimulation (not recorded which). Receptors were obtained from a human donor in good health (CMV status not recorded). Some clones in this sample may be carry-over from other donors' samples. CDR3s include the opening cysteine and the closing phenylalanine or tryptophan. The D gene is left open where the match is weak. Clone size appears in some rows only: once, few, many, or a class for an expanded clone.

j_gene: TRBJ2-7
d_gene: TRBD2
v_gene: TRBV7-2
abundance: few
CDR3aa: CASSWAGGVAGREQYF
CDR3nt: TGTGCCAGCAGCTGGGCGGGGGGGGTAGCCGGGAGGGAGCAGTACTTC

j_gene: TRBJ2-2
d_gene: -
v_gene: TRBV6-1
abundance: -
CDR3aa: CASSESRLTGELFF
CDR3nt: TGTGCCAGCAGTGAAAGTAGGCTGACCGGGGAGCTGTTTTTT

j_gene: TRBJ2-1
d_gene: -
v_gene: TRBV11-3
abundance: few
CDR3aa: CASSLAPVDEQFF
CDR3nt: TGTGCCAGCAGCTTAGCCCCGGTGGATGAGCAGTTCTTC

j_gene: TRBJ1-4
d_gene: -
v_gene: TRBV7-2
abundance: -
CDR3aa: CASTLRPEGKLFF
CDR3nt: TGTGCCAGCACTCTAAGACCCGAAGGAAAACTGTTTTTT

j_gene: TRBJ2-3
d_gene: -
v_gene: TRBV20-1
abundance: -
CDR3aa: CSLKRDGTDTQYF
CDR3nt: TGCAGTCTAAAACGGGACGGCACAGATACGCAGTATTTT

j_gene: TRBJ1-4
d_gene: TRBD1
v_gene: TRBV7-9
abundance: -
CDR3aa: CASSFGGTGSEKLFF
CDR3nt: TGTGCCAGCAGCTTCGGTGGGACAGGGAGCGAAAAACTGTTTTTT

j_gene: TRBJ2-7
d_gene: -
v_gene: TRBV5-5
abundance: -
CDR3aa: CASSAPDINYEQYF
CDR3nt: TGTGCCAGCAGCGCGCCAGACATCAACTACGAGCAGTACTTC

j_gene: TRBJ2-5
d_gene: -
v_gene: TRBV2
abundance: few
CDR3aa: CASSEDPGTAETQYF
CDR3nt: TGTGCCAGCAGTGAAGATCCAGGGACTGCGGAGACCCAGTACTTC

j_gene: TRBJ2-1
d_gene: TRBD2
v_gene: TRBV15
abundance: -
CDR3aa: CATSPPLAGRPRFF
CDR3nt: TGTGCCACCAGCCCCCCCCTAGCGGGGAGGCCTAGGTTCTTC

j_gene: TRBJ1-2
d_gene: -
v_gene: TRBV27
abundance: many
CDR3aa: CASSFRDPADYGYTF
CDR3nt: TGTGCCAGCAGTTTTCGGGACCCGGCGGACTATGGCTACACCTTC

j_gene: TRBJ1-2
d_gene: -
v_gene: TRBV7-9
abundance: few
CDR3aa: CASSLSQNYGYTF
CDR3nt: TGTGCCAGCAGCTTATCACAGAACTATGGCTACACCTTC

j_gene: TRBJ2-7
d_gene: TRBD2
v_gene: TRBV5-1
abundance: few
CDR3aa: CASSSEPSGNYEQYF
CDR3nt: TGCGCCAGCAGCTCGGAGCCTAGCGGGAACTACGAGCAGTACTTC

j_gene: TRBJ2-1
d_gene: -
v_gene: TRBV4-2
abundance: many
CDR3aa: CASSQDPQFEQFF
CDR3nt: TGTGCCAGCAGCCAAGATCCGCAGTTTGAGCAGTTCTTC

j_gene: TRBJ2-3
d_gene: TRBD2
v_gene: TRBV11-2
abundance: few
CDR3aa: CASSLFWTRDTQYF
CDR3nt: TGTGCCAGCAGCTTGTTCTGGACTAGAGATACGCAGTATTTT

j_gene: TRBJ2-2
d_gene: TRBD1
v_gene: TRBV5-5
abundance: few
CDR3aa: CASSGRTGQNTGELFF
CDR3nt: TGTGCCAGCAGCGGACGGACAGGGCAGAACACCGGGGAGCTGTTTTTT

j_gene: TRBJ2-1
d_gene: -
v_gene: TRBV23-1
abundance: few
CDR3aa: CASGQNGQFLYNEQFF
CDR3nt: TGCGCCAGCGGCCAGAATGGACAGTTCCTGTACAATGAGCAGTTCTTC

j_gene: TRBJ1-5
d_gene: -
v_gene: TRBV19
abundance: -
CDR3aa: CASSRWGANQPQHF
CDR3nt: TGTGCCAGTAGTAGGTGGGGGGCGAATCAGCCCCAGCATTTT

j_gene: TRBJ1-1
d_gene: -
v_gene: TRBV18
abundance: many
CDR3aa: CASSPRGVSMNTEAFF
CDR3nt: TGTGCCAGCTCACCACGGGGGGTTTCGATGAACACTGAAGCTTTCTTT

j_gene: TRBJ1-2
d_gene: -
v_gene: TRBV5-5
abundance: many
CDR3aa: CASSHLVQIGYGYTF
CDR3nt: TGTGCCAGCAGCCACCTCGTCCAGATTGGTTACGGCTACACCTTC

j_gene: TRBJ2-3
d_gene: -
v_gene: TRBV7-9
abundance: few
CDR3aa: CASSLLGDTQYF
CDR3nt: TGTGCCAGCAGCTTACTGGGAGATACGCAGTATTTT

j_gene: TRBJ2-7
d_gene: -
v_gene: TRBV5-1
abundance: -
CDR3aa: CASSPHARQRTYEQYF
CDR3nt: TGCGCCAGCAGCCCACACGCGCGACAGCGCACCTACGAGCAGTACTTC

j_gene: TRBJ2-5
d_gene: TRBD1
v_gene: TRBV5-5
abundance: many
CDR3aa: CASKRTRDRSFQETQYF
CDR3nt: TGTGCCAGCAAAAGGACGAGGGACAGAAGCTTCCAAGAGACCCAGTACTTC

j_gene: TRBJ2-7
d_gene: -
v_gene: TRBV19
abundance: many
CDR3aa: CASSIDLYSPYEQYF
CDR3nt: TGTGCCAGTAGTATAGATCTGTACAGTCCCTACGAGCAGTACTTC

j_gene: TRBJ2-7
d_gene: TRBD2
v_gene: TRBV5-6
abundance: many
CDR3aa: CASSLGLAFSEQYF
CDR3nt: TGTGCCAGCAGCTTGGGACTAGCTTTCAGCGAGCAGTACTTC

j_gene: TRBJ2-7
d_gene: -
v_gene: TRBV7-2
abundance: many
CDR3aa: CASSRVPPYEQYF
CDR3nt: TGTGCCAGCAGCCGGGTGCCCCCCTACGAGCAGTACTTC

j_gene: TRBJ1-4
d_gene: -
v_gene: TRBV4-3
abundance: -
CDR3aa: CASSQEPFAGEKLFF
CDR3nt: TGCGCCAGCAGCCAAGAACCCTTCGCCGGTGAAAAACTGTTTTTT

j_gene: TRBJ2-1
d_gene: TRBD2
v_gene: TRBV20-1
abundance: many
CDR3aa: CSAMTSGNYNEQFF
CDR3nt: TGCAGTGCTATGACTAGCGGGAACTACAATGAGCAGTTCTTC

j_gene: TRBJ1-1
d_gene: -
v_gene: TRBV20-1
abundance: once
CDR3aa: CSAALPGGTNTEAFF
CDR3nt: TGCAGTGCTGCCCTCCCGGGGGGGACGAACACTGAAGCTTTCTTT

j_gene: TRBJ2-7
d_gene: -
v_gene: TRBV5-1
abundance: -
CDR3aa: CASSPPASSYEQYF
CDR3nt: TGCGCCAGCAGCCCGCCGGCGAGCTCCTACGAGCAGTACTTC

j_gene: TRBJ2-3
d_gene: -
v_gene: TRBV7-8
abundance: many
CDR3aa: CASSLPTSKDTQYF
CDR3nt: TGTGCCAGCAGCTTACCTACTAGCAAAGATACGCAGTATTTT

j_gene: TRBJ2-7
d_gene: -
v_gene: TRBV6-6
abundance: many
CDR3aa: CASSPGAGTPEQYF
CDR3nt: TGTGCCAGCAGTCCTGGAGCCGGGACACCCGAGCAGTACTTC

j_gene: TRBJ2-4
d_gene: TRBD2
v_gene: TRBV12-3/TRBV12-4
abundance: many
CDR3aa: CASSPGLAGGSRNIQYF
CDR3nt: TGTGCCAGCAGTCCAGGACTAGCGGGAGGCTCAAGGAACATTCAGTACTTC

j_gene: TRBJ2-7
d_gene: TRBD1
v_gene: TRBV19
abundance: few
CDR3aa: CASSIAGQGFNEQYF
CDR3nt: TGTGCCAGTAGTATCGCGGGACAGGGTTTCAACGAGCAGTACTTC

j_gene: TRBJ1-1
d_gene: -
v_gene: TRBV4-1
abundance: -
CDR3aa: CASSQALGQLNTEAFF
CDR3nt: TGCGCCAGCAGCCAAGCACTAGGACAGTTGAACACTGAAGCTTTCTTT

j_gene: TRBJ1-5
d_gene: TRBD1
v_gene: TRBV7-8
abundance: few
CDR3aa: CASSLRTGRNQPQHF
CDR3nt: TGTGCCAGCAGCTTACGGACAGGGCGCAATCAGCCCCAGCATTTT

j_gene: TRBJ2-5
d_gene: -
v_gene: TRBV10-3
abundance: -
CDR3aa: CAIRRGDQETQYF
CDR3nt: TGTGCCATCAGGAGGGGAGACCAAGAGACCCAGTACTTC

j_gene: TRBJ2-3
d_gene: -
v_gene: TRBV2
abundance: once
CDR3aa: CASTLTWGGTDTQYF
CDR3nt: TGTGCCAGCACCCTGACCTGGGGAGGCACAGATACGCAGTATTTT

j_gene: TRBJ2-1
d_gene: TRBD2
v_gene: TRBV3-1
abundance: -
CDR3aa: CASSHRLAGDNEQFF
CDR3nt: TGTGCCAGCAGCCACCGGTTAGCGGGGGACAATGAGCAGTTCTTC

j_gene: TRBJ2-1
d_gene: TRBD2
v_gene: TRBV7-2
abundance: -
CDR3aa: CASSFGLAGTNQFF
CDR3nt: TGTGCCAGCAGCTTTGGACTAGCGGGGACGAATCAGTTCTTC

j_gene: TRBJ2-1
d_gene: -
v_gene: TRBV7-9
abundance: many
CDR3aa: CASSQIRGMGNEQFF
CDR3nt: TGTGCCAGCAGCCAAATTAGAGGCATGGGGAATGAGCAGTTCTTC

j_gene: TRBJ2-3
d_gene: TRBD2
v_gene: TRBV29-1
abundance: -
CDR3aa: CSISSGDITDTQYF
CDR3nt: TGCAGCATCTCTAGCGGGGACATCACAGATACGCAGTATTTT

j_gene: TRBJ1-3
d_gene: -
v_gene: TRBV9
abundance: -
CDR3aa: CASSGNTIYF
CDR3nt: TGTGCCAGCAGTGGAAACACCATATATTTT

j_gene: TRBJ1-1
d_gene: -
v_gene: TRBV5-4
abundance: many
CDR3aa: CASSNGQNTEAFF
CDR3nt: TGTGCCAGCAGCAATGGACAGAACACTGAAGCTTTCTTT

j_gene: TRBJ2-2
d_gene: TRBD2
v_gene: TRBV5-4
abundance: -
CDR3aa: CASSPARAGGPRGELFF
CDR3nt: TGTGCCAGCAGCCCTGCGCGCGCGGGAGGGCCCCGGGGGGAGCTGTTTTTT

j_gene: TRBJ2-7
d_gene: -
v_gene: TRBV19
abundance: -
CDR3aa: CASSIAGAPDEQYF
CDR3nt: TGTGCCAGTAGTATAGCGGGGGCCCCTGACGAGCAGTACTTC